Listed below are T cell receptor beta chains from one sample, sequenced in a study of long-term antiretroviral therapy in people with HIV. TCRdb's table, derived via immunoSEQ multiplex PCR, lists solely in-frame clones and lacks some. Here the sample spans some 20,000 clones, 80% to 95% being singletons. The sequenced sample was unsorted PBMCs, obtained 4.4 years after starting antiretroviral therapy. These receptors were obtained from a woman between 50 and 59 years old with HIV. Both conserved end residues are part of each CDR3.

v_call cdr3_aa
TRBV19 CASSIRDGYYEQYF
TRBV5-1 CASSLGSNEQFF
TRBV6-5 CASSYSFRRDEKLFF
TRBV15 CATSRETNTQYF
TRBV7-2 CASSRGPAGAQYF
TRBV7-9 CASSRDLSYNEQFF
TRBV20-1 CSALRVEEQYF
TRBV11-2 CASSQGQKAEKLFF
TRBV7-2 CASSSPGLGRYEQFF
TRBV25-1 CASSKRATNEKLFF
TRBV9 CASSVANGDSPLHF
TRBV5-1 CASSLGVQGPGNTIYF
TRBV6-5 CASRDAGGREQYF
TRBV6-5 CASSYSVGGGENEQFF
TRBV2 CASIQTSGGPNSYNEQFF
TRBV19 CASREAVAGSPLHF
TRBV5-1 CASSEGTLTYYEQYF
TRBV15 CATSRDRRTGKDEQYF
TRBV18 CASSPPGGANYNEQFF
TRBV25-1 CASSDAGTGVGRETQYF
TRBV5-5 CASSPAARGGNEQYF
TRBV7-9 CASSLNGLSYGYTF
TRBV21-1 CASSRRRQGKLFF
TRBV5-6 CASSLRWDSYEQYF
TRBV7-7 CASSPIGGGWDYGYTF
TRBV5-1 CASSLEPSGGLFF
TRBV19 CASSILRTSGQPQHF
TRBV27 CASRASYEQYF
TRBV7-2 CASSLDGLAGELFF
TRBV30 CAWSVQGGQYF
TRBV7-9 CASSSTDRGHQTQYF
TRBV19 CASSDSRPYEQYF
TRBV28 CASSAGTVRNQPQHF
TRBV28 CASSPPSRVRSNQPQHF
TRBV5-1 CASSLVSGGLSTDTQYF
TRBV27 CASSPGPPSSYNSPLHF
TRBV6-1 CASSIEGGTEAFF
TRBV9 CASSVYGDTEAFF
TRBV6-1 CASSTGRGETQYF
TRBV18 CASSDGPHGSGNTIYF